Following are 18 T cell receptor beta chains from one sample sequenced in a study of quantifying T cell responses using KT2 cells. Overall study: TCR alpha and beta constant-region primers primed reverse transcription of RNA.

An oligo carrying a UMI was ligated to the cDNA 3' end. The first PCR ran 4 to 5 cycles with an equimolar RC1.1 and RC1.2 beta primer mix. TCRdb re-called the UMI-ligation and nested PCR reads through MiXCR, storing one row per CDR3 protein. The sample includes 25,000 to 35,000 distinct CDR3 sequences, about a tenth of them seen just once. The source material was PBMCs spiked with cells of the T cell clone KT2. These receptor sequences come from a human donor.

This clonotype was recorded many times. The V and J genes are TRBV11-3 and TRBJ2-4; unclear D gene. Germline V lookup: CDR1 SGHNT, CDR2 YENEEA. Trimming removed 3 bases at V and 5 bases at J, with 5 bases between. This CDR3 comprises 12 residues. The CDR3 reads CASSLAENIQYF. The CDR3 nucleotides are TGTGCCAGCAGCTTGGCTGAAAACATTCAGTACTTC. Using reference TRBV11-3 and TRBJ2-4 for the parts outside the CDR3, the full variable domain is EAGVVQSPRYKIIEKKQPVAFWCNPISGHNTLYWYLQNLGQGPELLIRYENEEAVDDSQLPKDRFSAERLKGVDSTLKIQPAELGDSAVYLCASSLAENIQYFGAGTRLSVL.

The V call is TRBV2, the J call TRBJ1-5; the match to TRBD1 covers 9 bases. There are 14 residues in the CDR3. Trimming took 5 bases from V and 4 from J; bases not matched to a gene: 3. CDR1 is SNHLY and CDR2 is FYNNEI in the germline V gene. The CDR3 bases are TGTGCCAGCAGTTACGACAGGGGGAATCAGCCCCAGCATTTT. Translating it yields CASSYDRGNQPQHF.

This clonotype was seen ten or more times. The chain uses TRBV29-1 and TRBJ1-1, with 11 bases identical to TRBD1. Germline V lookup: CDR1 SQVTM, CDR2 ANQGSEA. The V segment lost 7 bases and the J segment 4 bases; nucleotides outside the gene matches: 2. CDR3 length equals 12 residues. The CDR3 spells CSGGTGGTEAFF. The CDR3 bases are TGCAGCGGAGGGACAGGGGGCACTGAAGCTTTCTTT.

This clonotype appeared a few times. The chain is built from TRBV6-2 or TRBV6-3 and TRBJ1-1, with 7 bases that match TRBD1. The V segment lost 6 bases and the J segment 6 bases; nucleotides outside the gene matches: 7. The CDR3 sequence is 13 residues long. The germline V gene has CDR1 MNHEY and CDR2 SVGEGT. The chain's CDR3 is CASRMTGLAEAFF. The CDR3 nucleotides read TGTGCCAGCAGAATGACAGGGCTGGCTGAAGCTTTCTTT.

Only a few counts were recorded for this clonotype. The chain employs TRBV20-1 and TRBJ2-3; weak D call: TRBD2 (5 bases). The CDR3 extends over 16 amino acids. CDR1 DFQATT and CDR2 SNEGSKA come from the germline V gene (reference sequence). With 0 bases removed from V and 5 bases from J, the gap between germline ends came to 18 bases. The CDR3 DNA reads TGCAGTGCTAGAGATGAGGGTAGGCGGAGAGGAGATACGCAGTATTTT. Protein product: CSARDEGRRRGDTQYF.

This clonotype was observed a handful of times. The V and J genes are TRBV12-3 or TRBV12-4 and TRBJ1-1; no clear D gene. The CDR3 extends over 12 amino acids. Trimming stripped 6 bases from V and 7 bases from J, with 12 bases between. The CDR3 loop is CASSRQDFEAFF. The CDR3, as DNA: TGTGCCAGCAGCCGACAAGACTTTGAAGCTTTCTTT.

The chain carries TRBV12-3 or TRBV12-4 and TRBJ1-2; 9 bases match TRBD1. J was trimmed by 6 bases and V by 4 bases; bases with no gene match: 18. The CDR3 is 18 residues long. This CDR3 is CASSSWGIFDRGSNGYTF. DNA of the CDR3: TGTGCCAGCAGTTCTTGGGGCATATTTGACAGGGGGAGTAATGGCTACACCTTC.

The rearrangement links TRBV10-1 to TRBJ1-1, with D possibly TRBD1 on 5 matching bases. This CDR3 is built from 14 residues. Germline-derived CDR1 and CDR2 are WNHNN and SYGVQD (reference sequence). V was cut by 6 bases and J by 3 bases, with 14 bases left in between. CDR3 in DNA: TGCGCCAGCAGCGGACCGGACAAGGACACTGAAGCTTTCTTT. As protein: CASSGPDKDTEAFF.

In this sample, this clonotype turned up many times. The gene calls are TRBV18 and TRBJ2-6; weak D call: TRBD2 (6 bases). The CDR3 is 18 amino acids. Trimming took off 4 bases at V and 0 bases at J, with 16 bases between the two ends. CDR1 and CDR2 from the germline V gene are KGHSH and LQKENI. CDR3 bases: TGTGCCAGCTCACGTCTTCATCCGGGGGACTCTGGGGCCAACGTCCTGACTTTC. Encoded protein: CASSRLHPGDSGANVLTF.

The V gene is TRBV29-1, the J gene TRBJ2-1; the D is unclear. This CDR3 is built from 17 residues. Per germline, CDR1 SQVTM and CDR2 ANQGSEA. V was trimmed by 0 bases and J by 3 bases, leaving 18 bases between them. CDR3 coding DNA: TGCAGCGTTGAAGATCCGTATCGGAGTGATAACTACAATGAGCAGTTCTTC. Its translation is CSVEDPYRSDNYNEQFF.

This clonotype was found many times. The rearrangement joins TRBV12-3 or TRBV12-4 to TRBJ2-2; D might be TRBD1 (6 bases). Trimming cost V 3 bases and J 1 base, with 12 bases left between them. The CDR3 has 16 amino acids. The CDR3 DNA is TGTGCCAGCAGTTTCGAAGAGGGACAGAACACCGGGGAGCTGTTTTTT. The encoded protein is CASSFEEGQNTGELFF.

The sample holds a few counts of this clonotype. This chain connects TRBV12-3 or TRBV12-4 to TRBJ2-6; 7 bases line up with TRBD1. The ends lost 6 bases at V and 2 bases at J; junction bases unmatched: 13. This CDR3 spans 18 amino acids. The CDR3 nucleotides are TGTGCCAGCAGCCGCTGGGACAGCGGCGCGGCTGGGGCCAACGTCCTGACTTTC. This encodes CASSRWDSGAAGANVLTF.

V usage is TRBV12-3 or TRBV12-4 and J usage is TRBJ2-7, with D possibly matching TRBD2 (6 bases). V was clipped by 6 bases and J by 4 bases, with 13 bases between them. The CDR3 totals 13 residues. As DNA, the CDR3 is TGTGCCAGCAGCCTGGGACTGGAGTACGAGCAGTACTTC. This gives the protein CASSLGLEYEQYF.

This clonotype occurred a few times. V usage is TRBV20-1 and J usage is TRBJ1-5, with 9 bases identical to TRBD1. CDR1 and CDR2 (germline): DFQATT, SNEGSKA (reference sequence). J gave up 6 bases and V 3 bases, and 9 bases lay outside the gene matches. The CDR3 has 15 amino acids. The CDR3, as DNA: TGCAGTGCTAGTCAACTTGGACAGGGGAGTCAGCCCCAGCATTTT. Translated: CSASQLGQGSQPQHF.

This clonotype was detected ten times or more. J is TRBJ2-7 and V is TRBV20-1, with TRBD2 matching over 7 bases. Per germline, CDR1 DFQATT and CDR2 SNEGSKA (reference sequence). Unmatched junction bases numbered 18, after V lost 5 bases and J lost 2 bases. The CDR3 consists of 17 residues. CDR3 sequence reads: CSAAWKRRGGGPYEQYF. In nucleotides, the CDR3 is TGCAGTGCTGCCTGGAAGCGGCGGGGCGGGGGACCCTACGAGCAGTACTTC.

This clonotype was picked up a small number of times. The rearrangement uses TRBV20-1 and TRBJ2-3, with 8 bases aligning to TRBD2. Looked up from germline, CDR1 is DFQATT and CDR2 is SNEGSKA (reference sequence). The CDR3 is made up of 15 amino acids. The V and J ends lost 3 bases and 4 bases, in that order; junction bases with no gene match: 9. CDR3 in DNA: TGCAGTGCTAGGGCCAGCCGGGGGGGCGCAGATACGCAGTATTTT. Translation gives CSARASRGGADTQYF.

CDR3 protein: CSALLAGPRDTQYF. The CDR3, as DNA: TGCAGTGCCCTACTAGCGGGACCCCGCGATACGCAGTATTTT. The genes are TRBV20-1 and TRBJ2-3; 10 bases agree with TRBD2. The CDR3 extends over 14 amino acids. With 6 bases clipped from V and 6 bases from J, the junction kept 9 bases outside the gene matches. From germline, CDR1 is DFQATT and CDR2 SNEGSKA (reference sequence).

In its sample, this clonotype was seen many times. The chain uses TRBV20-1 and TRBJ1-3, with D perhaps TRBD1 (6 bases). Trimming removed 3 bases from V and 0 bases from J, with 12 bases in between. The CDR3 has 15 residues. The V gene's germline CDR1 is DFQATT and CDR2 SNEGSKA (reference sequence). CDR3 sequence: CSARAGASSGNTIYF. CDR3 coding DNA: TGCAGTGCTAGGGCGGGGGCGAGCTCTGGAAACACCATATATTTT.